This is a list of T cell receptor beta chains from one sample in a study of identical twins. Each CDR3 protein is one row after TCRdb ran MiXCR on the 5' RACE reads. The sample records hundreds of thousands of distinct CDR3 sequences, about 7% being singletons. These data also featured in a second study, about yellow fever vaccine responses in identical twins.

Specimen: memory (CD45RO+) T cells sorted from blood. The source of these receptors is a woman between 18 and 29 years old in good health. The conserved cysteine and the conserved F or W are not part of the CDR3 here. Fields, in order: V gene, CDR3 length, clone size, CDR3 protein. Clone size is given for some rows only: seen once, a few or many times, or a class if the clone is expanded.

TRBV20-1,14,many,SARGSVGADDYEQY
TRBV25-1,9,few,ASNSYNEQF
TRBV7-9,11,many,ASSFYTNTEAF
TRBV7-9,9,many,ASSSQDTQY
TRBV5-1,13,many,ASSPTVGGDQPQH
TRBV20-1,12,many,SADGPAATDTQY
TRBV7-3,14,NA,ASSRPGTSGSNEQF
TRBV27,11,many,ASGRTGTDTQY
TRBV3-1,13,few,ASSQGWGAGDTQY
TRBV20-1,12,few,SARGQGVGEKLF
TRBV7-6,11,many,ASSLLSPGELF
TRBV6-5,12,few,ASSYSTTPAEQY
TRBV4-1,12,few,ASSHRVSEETQY
TRBV11-2,13,NA,ASRTPGTSTYEQY
TRBV20-1,11,few,SARGERDQPQH
TRBV25-1,12,NA,ASSVYGGANVLT
TRBV3-1,15,few,ASSRNPGGTSANEQF
TRBV6-1,13,many,ASSERTPGGEKLF
TRBV6-4,12,few,ASREGQGADEQF
TRBV6-1,11,NA,ASTRGGTGELF
TRBV5-1,14,few,ASSLEGGSSNQPQH
TRBV5-1,11,many,ASSFDMNTEAF